What follows describes a single T cell receptor beta chain. Its antigen is currently not known. No qualities accompany the bases; no much larger clone lies one base away. This specimen comes from a study of yellow fever vaccine responses in identical twins (dated by TCRdb to 2017 to 2018). Study-level background: The study precisely tracked vaccine-responding T cell clones in identical twins. Results and caveats for the whole study, not just this receptor: According to the authors, in identical twins the way T cells responded to vaccination appeared partly convergent and partly personalized.

To prepare the library, RT-PCR was applied. This sample was sequenced with an Illumina HiSeq 2500. The public reads were reanalyzed by TCRdb: fastp trimming at Q25, MiXCR alignment, in-frame beta chains only. Every distinct CDR3 protein forms one entry, paired with its most common genes and DNA. The sample table shows 35,000 or so distinct CDR3 sequences, and about 61% are seen once. The ten top clones hold around 5% of the sample. Reading the germline V gene gives CDR1 SGHRS and CDR2 YFSETQ. At the junction V is shortened by 0 bases and J by 3 bases; bases outside the gene matches: 0. Spanning cysteine to phenylalanine, the CDR3 consists of 15 amino acids. The sequence is cut down to CDR3 DNA, 45 bases in frame from base 1.

The TCR sequence derives from a woman under 30 who received the yellow fever vaccine. Donor details come from another sample of the same person, matched by shared clones. The source material was T cells from blood (PBMCs), unsorted or a sorted subset (not recorded which), sampled before or after yellow fever vaccination (not recorded which). The chain is assembled from TRBV5-1 and TRBJ2-2; TRBD1 agrees with 9 junctional bases. CDR3 protein: CASSLGDRDTGELFF. The DNA sequence is TGCGCCAGCAGCTTGGGGGACAGGGACACCGGGGAGCTGTTTTTT. The CDR3, completed at both ends by the reference TRBV5-1 and TRBJ2-2 genes, gives the full variable domain KAGVTQTPRYLIKTRGQQVTLSCSPISGHRSVSWYQQTPGQGLQFLFEYFSETQRNKGNFPGRFSGRQFSNSRSEMNVSTLELGDSALYLCASSLGDRDTGELFFGEGSRLTVL.